This is a list of T cell receptor beta chains from one sample in a study of cytomegalovirus exposure and HLA in healthy donors. Profiling relied on immunoSEQ multiplex PCR, and the TCRdb table lists in-frame clones only, not all of them. The profile shows 85,000 to 130,000 clones, 75% to 85% of them singletons. Sequencing input: PBMCs. These receptors all come from a female donor in good health and CMV-seropositive. The CDR3 runs from the conserved cysteine through the conserved F or W. D genes are given only for firm matches. For some rows the clone size is stated as once, few or many, or as a class when expanded; others skip it.

v_gene	j_gene	abundance	d_gene	CDR3aa	CDR3nt
TRBV11-2	TRBJ1-5	once	TRBD1	CASSPGTDSNQPQHF	TGTGCCAGCAGCCCGGGGACAGATAGCAATCAGCCCCAGCATTTT
TRBV7-2	TRBJ1-4	NA	NA	CASSLGGRGDEKLFF	TGTGCCAGCAGCTTAGGAGGCAGGGGAGATGAAAAACTGTTTTTT
TRBV30	TRBJ2-3	once	TRBD1	CAWGQGRTDTQYF	TGTGCCTGGGGACAGGGGCGAACAGATACGCAGTATTTT
TRBV5-5	TRBJ2-3	NA	NA	CASSLAVGRSTDTQYF	TGTGCCAGCAGCTTGGCCGTAGGGAGAAGCACAGATACGCAGTATTTT
TRBV12-5	TRBJ2-5	NA	TRBD2	CASAQLADPQETQYF	TGTGCTAGTGCCCAGCTAGCGGATCCTCAAGAGACCCAGTACTTC
TRBV15	TRBJ2-7	NA	TRBD2	CATSSTGAGALREQYF	TGTGCCACCAGCTCGACGGGAGCGGGGGCCTTGAGGGAGCAGTACTTC
TRBV5-1	TRBJ1-6	NA	TRBD1	CASSLRGGQGAVSPLHF	TGCGCCAGCAGCTTGAGGGGGGGACAGGGGGCTGTTTCACCCCTCCACTTT
TRBV9	TRBJ2-2	NA	NA	CASSAYGELFF	TGTGCCAGCAGCGCCTACGGGGAGCTGTTTTTT
TRBV7-8	TRBJ2-1	few	TRBD2	CASSLRRLAQNNEQFF	TGTGCCAGCAGCTTACGGAGACTAGCCCAGAACAATGAGCAGTTCTTC
TRBV19	TRBJ1-5	NA	NA	CASSIPGGNQPQHF	TGTGCCAGTAGTATCCCAGGGGGCAATCAGCCCCAGCATTTT
TRBV4-1	TRBJ2-1	NA	TRBD2	CASSQDVLAGVDPYNEQFF	TGCGCCAGCAGCCAAGATGTCCTAGCGGGAGTTGATCCCTACAATGAGCAGTTCTTC
TRBV6-6	TRBJ2-5	NA	NA	CASRGWGARETQYF	TGTGCCAGCAGGGGCTGGGGCGCCAGGGAGACCCAGTACTTC
TRBV20-1	TRBJ2-7	NA	NA	CSAQTGYEQYF	TGCAGTGCCCAGACAGGTTACGAGCAGTACTTC
TRBV29-1	TRBJ2-5	NA	NA	CSVEEHRQETQYF	TGCAGCGTTGAAGAACACAGACAAGAGACCCAGTACTTC
TRBV11-2	TRBJ1-1	NA	NA	CASSLNRVAHEAFF	TGTGCCAGCAGCTTAAACAGGGTAGCCCATGAAGCTTTCTTT
TRBV7-9	TRBJ2-5	NA	NA	CASSLGPETQYF	TGTGCCAGCAGCTTGGGCCCAGAGACCCAGTACTTC
TRBV5-1	TRBJ2-3	NA	TRBD2	CASRETSGGSDTQYF	TGCGCCAGCAGAGAGACTAGCGGGGGCTCTGATACGCAGTATTTT
TRBV6-5	TRBJ1-6	NA	NA	CASMRGQNSPLHF	TGTGCCAGCATGCGTGGGCAGAATTCACCCCTCCACTTT
TRBV6-1	TRBJ2-1	NA	TRBD2	CASSGLAGGSSYNEQFF	TGTGCCAGCAGTGGACTAGCGGGGGGTAGCTCCTACAATGAGCAGTTCTTC
TRBV30	TRBJ1-4	NA	TRBD1	CAWSGGGAREKLFF	TGTGCCTGGAGTGGAGGGGGCGCGCGTGAAAAACTGTTTTTT
TRBV19	TRBJ2-7	few	TRBD1	CASSLQGGEQYF	TGTGCCAGCAGCTTACAGGGGGGCGAGCAGTACTTC
TRBV19	TRBJ2-6	NA	NA	CASSTQGSGANGLTF	TGTGCCAGTAGTACTCAGGGTTCTGGGGCCAACGGCCTGACTTTC
TRBV5-4	TRBJ2-3	NA	TRBD2	CASSLGTSGSRTDTQYF	TGTGCCAGCAGCCTAGGGACTAGCGGGAGCCGCACAGATACGCAGTATTTT
TRBV5-6	TRBJ1-3	NA	NA	CASSLARREKPGNTIYF	TGTGCCAGCAGCTTGGCGCGACGGGAAAAGCCTGGAAACACCATATATTTT
TRBV19	TRBJ1-2	NA	TRBD1	CASSRGQPYGYTF	TGTGCCAGTAGTAGGGGACAGCCCTATGGCTACACCTTC
TRBV4-1	TRBJ1-1	NA	NA	CASSLTGTLNTEAFF	TGCGCCAGCAGCCTTACCGGGACATTGAACACTGAAGCTTTCTTT
TRBV7-2	TRBJ2-2	NA	TRBD2	CASSLGLVRGAGELFF	TGTGCCAGCAGCTTGGGCCTCGTTCGGGGGGCCGGGGAGCTGTTTTTT
TRBV7-9	TRBJ1-1	NA	NA	CSSSLWGRVLEGNTEAFF	TGTTCCAGCAGCTTATGGGGCAGGGTTTTGGAGGGCAACACTGAAGCTTTCTTT
TRBV19	TRBJ1-2	NA	TRBD1	CASSFTGGNDYGYTF	TGTGCCAGTAGCTTTACAGGGGGCAACGACTATGGCTACACCTTC
TRBV30	TRBJ2-7	NA	NA	CALVEGYEQYF	TGTGCCCTCGTCGAGGGTTACGAGCAGTACTTC
TRBV13	TRBJ1-1	NA	NA	CASSLRLGSAFF	TGTGCCAGCAGCTTACGACTTGGGAGCGCTTTCTTT
TRBV5-1	TRBJ2-3	NA	NA	CASELGSRTDTQYF	TGCGCCAGCGAGCTTGGTTCCCGCACAGATACGCAGTATTTT
TRBV20-1	TRBJ2-1	few	NA	CSRLAPNEQFF	TGCAGTCGGCTAGCACCCAATGAGCAGTTCTTC
TRBV18	TRBJ2-2	NA	TRBD2	CASSPSGGNTGELFF	TGTGCCAGCTCTCCCAGCGGGGGGAACACCGGGGAGCTGTTTTTT
TRBV1	TRBJ2-5	NA	NA	CTRNRKPIRWHQETQYF	TGCACCAGAAACAGGAAACCGATTCGGTGGCACCAAGAGACCCAGTACTTC
TRBV10-3	TRBJ2-3	few	TRBD2	CAISDHDPGSGSADTQYF	TGTGCCATCAGTGACCACGACCCGGGGAGCGGGAGTGCCGATACGCAGTATTTT
TRBV19	TRBJ2-7	NA	NA	CASRPGGYRAYEQYF	TGTGCCAGCAGACCCGGGGGATACCGAGCCTACGAGCAGTACTTC
TRBV6-5	TRBJ1-6	NA	TRBD1	CACRGGSYNSPLHF	TGTGCCTGCAGGGGGGGCTCCTATAATTCACCCCTCCACTTT
TRBV27	TRBJ2-1	once	NA	CASSLRSPPYNEQFF	TGTGCCAGCAGTTTGCGGTCCCCCCCCTACAATGAGCAGTTCTTC
TRBV5-5	TRBJ2-2	few	NA	CASSLGRSINTGELFF	TGTGCCAGCAGCTTGGGTAGGAGCATAAACACCGGGGAGCTGTTTTTT